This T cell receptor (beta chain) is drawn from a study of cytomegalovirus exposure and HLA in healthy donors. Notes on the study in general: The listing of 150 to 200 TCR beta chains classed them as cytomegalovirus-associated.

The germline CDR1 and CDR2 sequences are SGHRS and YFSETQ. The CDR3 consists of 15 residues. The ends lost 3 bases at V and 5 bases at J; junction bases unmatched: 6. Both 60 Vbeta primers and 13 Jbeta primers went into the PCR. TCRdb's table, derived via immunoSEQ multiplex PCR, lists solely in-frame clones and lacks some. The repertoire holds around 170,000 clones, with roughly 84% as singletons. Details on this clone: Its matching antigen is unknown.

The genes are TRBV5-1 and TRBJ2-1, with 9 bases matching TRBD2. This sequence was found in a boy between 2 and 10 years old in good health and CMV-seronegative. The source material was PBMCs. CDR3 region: CASSSLAGEDNEQFF. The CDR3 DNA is TGCGCCAGCAGCTCTTTAGCGGGAGAGGACAATGAGCAGTTCTTC.